The entry below describes one TCR beta chain. This clonotype was picked up a small number of times. What antigen it recognizes has not been identified. Per-nucleotide qualities are absent, and no much larger clonotype sits a single base away. The treatment or condition label for this specimen denotes: live attenuated yellow fever vaccine strain. At each blood-draw timepoint, two biological replicates of bulk PBMCs were obtained. A standard Ficoll-Paque protocol was used to isolate PBMCs from peripheral blood. RNA was extracted with TriZol from bulk PBMCs, CD4 and CD8 fractions, and dextramer-positive and dextramer-negative fractions. The data stem from a study of T cells after yellow fever vaccination (dated by TCRdb to about 2019). Regarding the complete study: The SMART-Seq v4 Ultra Low Input RNA kit was used to prepare libraries from fractions with low cell numbers. To follow T-cell clones before and after both primary and booster YFV17D yellow fever vaccination, bulk TCR alpha and beta repertoires underwent longitudinal sequencing. Two healthy male donors, one aged 18 to 29 and one aged 30 to 40 years, made up the cohort. Blood samples were taken at several timepoints before and after primary and secondary immunization, and bulk PBMC replicates and cell subsets were isolated.

Paper-wide results and their limitations: Compared with the primary T-cell response, the secondary T-cell response was faster but weaker, reaching its peak on day 5 rather than on day 15. FACS-sorted repertoires could contain abundant contaminating clonotypes from the bulk population, so computational filtering was required. Most clones expanded after primary vaccination were re-detected after the booster (almost 98% of CD4 and around 86% of CD8), suggesting broad memory maintenance. A small fraction of clonotypes appeared in both the CD4 and CD8 compartments, likely as a result of convergent recombination. Only two donors were included in the study, so the extent to which the findings can be generalized is limited.

The CDR3 spans 14 residues, from the cysteine through the phenylalanine. The read is trimmed to its CDR3 DNA, 42 bases read in frame from base 1. Deletion took 6 bases off V and 3 bases off J, with a span of 14 bases between the germline ends. CDR1 and CDR2 are drawn from the germline V gene (reference sequence): LNHDA, SQIVND. Synthesis of TCR cDNA relied on 5'RACE template switching, a step that introduced a universal primer site along with unique molecular identifiers. Priming for cDNA synthesis came from both the TCR alpha and TCR beta constant segments. Library amplification used two PCR steps, and the second PCR step added sample barcodes and sequencing adapters. Sequencing of libraries was done on Illumina HiSeq 2500 (2x100 bp) or NovaSeq (2x150 bp). The paper's data handling went like this. Demultiplexing of reads and collapsing into UMI consensus sequences were performed with MIGEC, and V(D)J alignment was carried out with MiXCR. Using edgeR on replicate PBMC samples, clonotypes were called vaccine-responding if FDR was below 0.01 and the log2 fold change was above 5 up to day 15. Each bulk clonotype received a CD4 or CD8 identity based on whether the sequenced CD4 or CD8 repertoire contained that clonotype at higher abundance. TCRdb reanalyzed the raw reads on its own, using fastp at Q25 for trimming and MiXCR for clone calling, and kept in-frame beta chains. When rows share a CDR3 protein, they turn into one entry using the most common DNA and genes. TCRdb's processing, not the authors', yielded these V and J calls. Within this sample are 450,000 to 550,000 distinct CDR3 sequences, with roughly 22% of them counted one time only. The ten largest clonotypes hold about 17% of the sample.

The receptor chain draws on TRBV19 and TRBJ1-1, with a weak D call of TRBD1 (5 bases match). The sequenced sample was PBMCs, obtained approximately 20 days after the first yellow fever vaccination. The sequence was obtained from a man between 18 and 35 years old who received the YFV17D yellow fever vaccine. The nucleotide sequence reads TGTGCCAGTAGGTGGGTAGGAGGGGACACTGAAGCTTTCTTT. Its translation reads: CASRWVGGDTEAFF. Joined to the reference TRBV19 and TRBJ1-1 proteins, this CDR3 gives the full variable domain: DGGITQSPKYLFRKEGQNVTLSCEQNLNHDAMYWYRQDPGQGLRLIYYSQIVNDFQKGDIAEGYSVSREKKESFPLTVTSAQKNPTAFYLCASRWVGGDTEAFFGQGTRLTVV.